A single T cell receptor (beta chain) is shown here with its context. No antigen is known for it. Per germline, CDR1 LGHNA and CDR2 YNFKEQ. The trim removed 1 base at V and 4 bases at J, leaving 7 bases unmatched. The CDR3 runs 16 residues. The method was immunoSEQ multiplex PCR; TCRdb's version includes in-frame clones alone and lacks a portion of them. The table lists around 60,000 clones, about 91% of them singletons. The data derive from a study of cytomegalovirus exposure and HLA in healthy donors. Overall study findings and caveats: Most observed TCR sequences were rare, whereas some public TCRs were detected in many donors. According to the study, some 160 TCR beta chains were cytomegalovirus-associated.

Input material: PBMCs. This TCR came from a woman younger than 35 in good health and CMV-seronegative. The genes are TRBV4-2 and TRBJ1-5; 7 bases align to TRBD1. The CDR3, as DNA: TGTGCCAGCAGCCAAGGATTACAGGGGCGGAATCAGCCCCAGCATTTT. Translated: CASSQGLQGRNQPQHF.